Described below is a single T cell receptor beta chain sequence and its context. Its recognized antigen is unknown. No quality values exist for individual bases; no much larger clone is one base distant. These data are taken from a study of cytomegalovirus exposure and HLA in healthy donors (dated by TCRdb to about 2017). Study-wide context: An earlier analysis of around 600 of the donors reported 250 to 350 Gb of sequence data and some 120 million unique TCR beta sequences from about 180 million T cells. In an earlier analysis of roughly 540 of the donors, high-throughput TCR beta sequencing was used to judge whether each TCR beta V gene segment behaved as functional or pseudogenic. Across roughly 420 genotyped donors of the cohort, an average of roughly 230,000 unique TCR beta nucleotide sequences per donor were sequenced, and roughly a sixth of those sequences were non-productive. The number of donors typed differed by locus, with about 629-630 for A, B, C, DRB1 and DQB1, around 500 for DQA1, 606 for DPA1, and about 450 for DPB1. To predict cytomegalovirus infection status, the study combined high-throughput TCR immunosequencing, statistical association of individual TCRs with disease status, and machine learning. Every discovery cohort repertoire had been produced on one sequencing platform. Four to six DR-DQ haplotypes were handled as single units for association and clustering, since linkage in the cohort was strong. Donor age, sex, ethnicity and CMV serostatus were collected together with the repertoire data. In addition to the first cohort of around 670 subjects, a separate validation cohort of 130 or so different subjects was used. The study was designed to test whether signatures of past pathogen exposure could be identified by cataloging public T cell receptors. An early release covering some 640 HLA-typed donors comprised approximately 300 gigabases of sequencing data and tens of millions of unique TCR sequences. HLA typing covered class I and class II loci at four-digit resolution. Of the approximately 400 genotyped donors, roughly 85% fell in the genetic ancestry cluster associated with self-reported Caucasian donors. A later analysis re-examined previously published TCR beta repertoires from 500 to 700 donors and added high-resolution HLA genotyping to investigate patterns of TCR occurrence. The T cell repertoires of around 670 subjects were profiled by immunosequencing and related to cytomegalovirus serostatus. A later genetic analysis used genome-wide SNP genotypes for about 65% of the roughly 670 donors, treating that subset as a discovery cohort. Rather than using new phenotypic data, the later analysis identified candidate immune exposures from TCR beta sequences and from how often those sequences occurred across donors.

The cohort was made up of 650 to 700 healthy bone marrow donors. At the time of sampling, all cohort members were nominally healthy, though unrecorded immune exposures were likely present. The donor tested CMV seronegative and was one of the 352 seronegative cohort members. Each donor provided a peripheral blood sample, and peripheral blood mononuclear cells were used for TCR beta sequencing. Genomic DNA extraction from the blood cell samples was performed with the Qiagen DNeasy Blood Extraction Kit. The library was made by the immunoSEQ multiplex PCR assay. A mixture of 60 forward primers for TCR Vbeta segments and 13 reverse primers for TCR Jbeta segments was used in the multiplex PCR. Amplification of the CDR3 region of rearranged TCR beta genes was performed with a multiplex PCR assay on genomic DNA. The Illumina HiSeq System was used to sequence the amplified TCR beta libraries as 87-base-pair reads. The authors' analysis ran thus. Across the 500 to 750 repertoires, a later analysis counted some 80 million unique TCR beta chains, roughly 11 million of which were shared by at least two donors. Raw reads were error-corrected and collapsed into unique sequences with a nearest-neighbor algorithm that merged closely related sequences to remove PCR and sequencing errors. Alignment of CDR3 sequences to IMGT reference sequences was used to assign V, D and J gene segments. Each retained sequence needed at least a six-nucleotide match to both a V gene segment and a J gene segment. A rearrangement was called productive if the CDR3 had no stop codons and remained in frame with V and J, and every other rearrangement was called non-productive. CDR3 was defined according to IMGT convention as the region running from the second conserved V-encoded cysteine to the conserved J-encoded phenylalanine. The earlier analysis of about 560 of the donors excluded any sequence lacking an unambiguous match to a single V gene segment. An earlier analysis of 550 to 650 of the donors classified V segments as functional when productive rearrangements were above 56.7% and as segregating when the standard deviation between donors was above 5%. A statistical classification framework was built to diagnose cytomegalovirus status from the catalog of TCR beta chain sequences. In a later analysis, TCR nucleotide sequences were compared against IMGT/GENE-DB human TR gene sequences so that V and J genes could be assigned. A later analysis assigned CDR3 sequences and most-parsimonious VDJ recombination scenarios with the TCRdist pipeline. In a later analysis, each TCR beta chain was defined by its CDR3 amino acid sequence together with its V-gene family, and reads without a unique V-gene family were excluded. As a way to deal with suspected cross-contamination and a sequencing artifact, a later analysis dropped approximately 570 nucleotide sequences that were highly shared and had low generation probability. For each public chain, a later analysis derived a clonal expansion index from normalized ranks of inferred template counts within each repertoire. In a later analysis, generation probabilities were computed using a VDJ recombination model fitted to out-of-frame rearrangements, and the results were checked against IGoR. In a later analysis, hypergeometric tests were used to score TCR-TCR, TCR-HLA and TCR-CMV co-occurrence, with a repertoire-size bias correction applied to TCR pairs. False discovery rates were estimated in a later analysis by permuting HLA or CMV assignments 20 times. In a later analysis, co-occurring TCRs were grouped with DBSCAN, and TCRdist sequence similarity was added when clustering was performed within HLA-allele-positive subsets. Repertoires with fewer than 30,000 or more than 120,000 public chains, plus five repertoires with anomalous nucleotide sharing, were excluded from co-occurrence clustering. Imported from immuneACCESS, the table was reduced by TCRdb to in-frame sequences with V and J called. These copies leave out some clones; in studies compared against another copy, an unresolved V gene accounts for under half, and the cause of the remainder is not known. The D gene and trimming were derived from the DNA, and the V and J assignments and clone size from that table. This sample comprises 150,000 to 200,000 clones, 87% of them detected only once. Together, the top ten hold approximately 0.23% of the sample.

Overall study outcomes, separate from this receptor: The study gave a list of 150 to 200 TCR beta chains associated with cytomegalovirus. Cytomegalovirus status was reported to be diagnosed by the classifier with high specificity and sensitivity in both the original and validation cohorts. According to the authors, the approach could potentially be generalized to other disease states and immunological phenotypes. A later analysis found that HLA-associated TCR beta chains were more clonally expanded and had lower generation probabilities than equally common non-associated chains. An earlier analysis of approximately 600 of the donors showed that most TCR beta V segments appeared in productive rearrangements either about 87% or about 30% of the time, which broadly matched IMGT annotations. Only TCR beta chains were sequenced in this cohort, and the absence of alpha or paired-chain data limited detectable features. A cluster of highly shared sequence variants was judged likely to be a technical artifact of the sequencing pipeline. A further reported finding was that TCR beta sequences accurately predicted the HLA-A and HLA-B alleles for most subjects in the first cohort. Because some donors lacked HLA typing at each locus, the association tests relied only on the typed subset. Correlated functional status among segregating V segments might reflect linkage disequilibrium, but an unknown experimental factor could not be ruled out. In a later analysis, TCR association rates were found to vary across HLA loci, with the most associated TCRs seen for DRB1 alleles and the fewest for HLA-C alleles. An association between a missense DCLRE1C variant and V-gene and J-gene trimming of TCR beta chains was found in a later genetic analysis and replicated in an independent cohort. Presence/absence analyses assumed roughly uniform sequencing depth across donors, an assumption that may not hold. Compared with the approximately 710-donor mean, donors in an Asian-associated ancestry cluster had fewer N-insertions in productive TCRs, according to a later genetic analysis. Most TCR sequences were observed very rarely across donors, whereas some public TCRs were present in many individuals. In a later analysis, about 17,000 TCR beta sequences were associated with specific HLA alleles at a false discovery rate of 0.05. For the cohort, immune exposure information was limited to CMV serostatus. In a later analysis, most CMV-associated TCR beta chains were found to appear HLA-restricted, with HLA associations seemingly driven largely by CMV exposure. Because counts were too low, roughly 18 rarely observed V segments, including chromosome 9 orphons, were left out of the earlier analysis of 587 of the donors. In vitro tests confirmed that a few of the cytomegalovirus-associated TCR beta chains recognize cytomegalovirus antigens. Strong co-occurrence of HLA alleles, especially DR and DQ, made assigning TCR associations to individual alleles difficult. According to a later analysis, parvovirus B19, influenza, CMV and Epstein-Barr virus appeared linked to several top co-occurrence clusters. Because the 87-base-pair reads could not distinguish some IMGT-functional V segments, including TRBV6-2 and TRBV6-3, those segments were excluded.

The CDR3 holds 16 amino acids from the cysteine to the phenylalanine. Just the 48-base CDR3 DNA is kept, in frame starting at base 1. Sequences MNHEY (CDR1) and SMNVEV (CDR2) are obtained from the germline V gene (reference sequence). Clipping removes 0 bases from V and 3 bases from J, with 2 as the unmatched junction base count. Recombination linked TRBV27 to TRBJ2-7, with 13 central nucleotides matching TRBD2. The clonotype originates from a girl under three years old in good health and CMV-seronegative. Specimen: PBMCs. Read as DNA, the sequence is TGTGCCAGCAGTTTATCACTAGCGGGGGGGCGCTACGAGCAGTACTTC. It translates as CASSLSLAGGRYEQYF.